A single sample is the source of the 31 T cell receptor beta chains below, sequenced in a study of post-analysis software for immune sequencing data. Prepared libraries of TCR beta cDNA carried unique molecular identifiers. MiXCR, applied by TCRdb to the PCR reads, yields one record per CDR3 protein. The sample has 430,000 or so distinct CDR3 sequences, 39% seen once. The antigens of these receptors remain unknown. Broader study findings: Patients carried a handful of TRBV segments more frequently than controls did, and TRBV5-6, TRBV5-1 and TRBV20-1 were among them.

Material: blood. The receptors shown here come from a girl aged 2-10 years with multiple sclerosis.

This clonotype was observed many times. The chain couples TRBV15 to TRBJ2-1; 11 bases are a match to TRBD2. The CDR3 sequence is 16 residues long. Germline V CDR1 and CDR2: LNHNV, YYDKDF (reference sequence). V shed 3 bases, J shed 7 bases, and the junction held 8 bases outside the gene matches. CDR3 sequence (DNA): TGTGCCACCAGCAGCAGCGGGACTAGCGGAGGTAATGAGCAGTTCTTC. The encoded protein is CATSSSGTSGGNEQFF.

The gene calls are TRBV5-1 and TRBJ1-6; tentative D call: TRBD1 (5 bases). Germline loops: CDR1 SGHRS, CDR2 YFSETQ. With 3 bases removed from V and 7 bases from J, the gap between germline ends came to 14 bases. The CDR3 runs 15 residues. CDR3 sequence reads: CASSWAWGENSPLHF. CDR3 sequence (DNA): TGCGCCAGCAGCTGGGCCTGGGGCGAGAATTCACCCCTCCACTTT.

V gene TRBV4-3 combines with J gene TRBJ2-7; a possible D gene is TRBD2 (6 bases). V dropped 1 base and J dropped 4 bases, with 14 bases sitting between them. The CDR3 is 15 residues long. Looked up from germline, CDR1 is LGHNA and CDR2 is YSLEER. CDR3 nucleotide sequence: TGCGCCAGCAGCCAAGTCCGGGACTCTATATACGAGCAGTACTTC. The encoded protein is CASSQVRDSIYEQYF.

This clonotype showed up just a few times. This chain connects TRBV10-3 to TRBJ2-3; 9 nucleotides line up with TRBD2. CDR1 and CDR2 from the germline V gene are ENHRY and SYGVKD. The CDR3 is 20 amino acids. V shed 2 bases, J shed 1 base, and the junction held 16 bases outside the gene matches. The CDR3 loop reads CAISEPIGQRGDYGTDTQYF. The CDR3 DNA sequence: TGTGCCATCAGTGAGCCGATCGGCCAGCGGGGGGATTATGGCACAGATACGCAGTATTTT.

The CDR3: CASSFAPRDSGNTIYF. The CDR3 DNA reads as TGTGCCAGCAGTTTCGCCCCCAGGGACTCTGGAAACACCATATATTTT. This chain links TRBV28 with TRBJ1-3; D is perhaps TRBD1 (5 bases). V dropped 3 bases and J dropped 0 bases, with 12 bases sitting between them. CDR3 length equals 16 residues. Germline CDR1 is MDHEN and CDR2 is SYDVKM.

The chain uses TRBV29-1 and TRBJ2-1; the D gene is possibly TRBD1 (6 bases). The CDR3 loop spans 14 amino acids. The germline CDR1 and CDR2 sequences are SQVTM and ANQGSEA. V lost 1 base and J lost 6, with 13 bases in between. CDR3 DNA sequence: TGCAGCGTTGAAGTCCAGGGGCGTCTCAATGAGCAGTTCTTC. Protein: CSVEVQGRLNEQFF.

A note on this clonotype: A much larger clone lies a single base off, so this may be a read error. The gene calls are TRBV29-1 and TRBJ2-3, with TRBD2 identical over 13 bases. Looked up from germline, CDR1 is SQVTM and CDR2 is ANQGSEA. The CDR3 length is 15 residues. The CDR3 spells CNVALAGGPEDTQYF. The CDR3 DNA is TGCAACGTTGCACTAGCGGGAGGGCCGGAGGATACGCAGTATTTT.

This chain connects TRBV5-1 to TRBJ2-5; 7 positions match TRBD1. J was trimmed by 11 bases and V by 2 bases; bases with no gene match: 3. Germline V CDR1 and CDR2: SGHRS, YFSETQ. The CDR3 runs to 11 residues. The CDR3 is CASSLTGVQYF. The CDR3, as DNA: TGCGCCAGCAGCTTAACAGGGGTTCAGTACTTC. Together with reference TRBV5-1 and TRBJ2-5, the CDR3 gives the full variable domain: KAGVTQTPRYLIKTRGQQVTLSCSPISGHRSVSWYQQTPGQGLQFLFEYFSETQRNKGNFPGRFSGRQFSNSRSEMNVSTLELGDSALYLCASSLTGVQYFGPGTRLLVL.

This clonotype was counted a few times. The chain employs TRBV15 and TRBJ2-3; no definite D call. The CDR3 length is 15 residues. V was pared by 0 bases and J by 0 bases, with 7 bases between. Germline V lookup: CDR1 LNHNV, CDR2 YYDKDF (reference sequence). The CDR3 loop reads CATSRDAVSTDTQYF. The CDR3 DNA follows: TGTGCCACCAGCAGAGACGCCGTTAGCACAGATACGCAGTATTTT.

The J gene is TRBJ2-3, the V gene TRBV20-1; tentatively, D is TRBD1 or TRBD2 (5 bases each). V was pared by 1 base and J by 11 bases, with 19 bases between. CDR3 length: 14 residues. Per the germline V gene, CDR1 is DFQATT and CDR2 is SNEGSKA (reference sequence). DNA for the CDR3: TGCAGTGCTAGAGGAACGGGGCAGCAATATATGCAGTATTTT. It specifies CSARGTGQQYMQYF.

This sequence joins TRBV29-1 and TRBJ2-1, with D possibly matching TRBD1 (6 bases). Trimming left V 6 bases short and J 3 bases short, with 12 bases between. CDR3 length equals 13 residues. CDR1 and CDR2 (germline): SQVTM, ANQGSEA. The CDR3 region is CSVAFRGYNEQFF. CDR3 coding DNA: TGCAGCGTCGCCTTCAGGGGCTACAATGAGCAGTTCTTC.

The V call is TRBV20-1, the J call TRBJ2-3, with D unclear. CDR3 size: 12 residues. Germline V lookup: CDR1 DFQATT, CDR2 SNEGSKA (reference sequence). Trimming pared 0 bases from V and 4 bases from J, leaving 5 bases between. CDR3 DNA: TGCAGTGCTAGAGATTTGGCAGATACGCAGTATTTT. This gives the protein CSARDLADTQYF.

V usage is TRBV27 and J usage is TRBJ2-3; 13 bases fit TRBD2. The V segment lost 8 bases and the J segment 6 bases; nucleotides outside the gene matches: 11. CDR3 length equals 16 residues. Germline loops: CDR1 MNHEY, CDR2 SMNVEV (reference sequence). CDR3 sequence (DNA): TGTGCCAGCGGACCACTAGCGGGAGGGCCGGGGGATACGCAGTATTTT. Its protein product is CASGPLAGGPGDTQYF.

In this sample, this clonotype turned up a few times. The CDR3 loop is CSVDHTPQETQYF. The CDR3 nucleotides read TGCAGCGTTGACCATACCCCGCAAGAGACCCAGTACTTC. This chain connects TRBV29-1 to TRBJ2-5; D is uncertain. The ends were cut back, 3 bases at V and 2 bases at J, with 10 bases in the middle. The CDR3 runs 13 residues. Germline V gives CDR1 SQVTM, CDR2 ANQGSEA.

In its sample, this clonotype was seen a few times. The chain recombines TRBV5-1 with TRBJ1-2; 7 nucleotides align to TRBD1. Germline-derived CDR1 and CDR2 are SGHRS and YFSETQ. V was pared by 4 bases and J by 0 bases, with 18 bases of the junction left unmatched. This CDR3 spans 19 amino acids. In DNA form, the CDR3 reads TGCGCCAGCAGCGCGACGACCGGGACAGAATACGTTTCTAACTATGGCTACACCTTC. Protein sequence: CASSATTGTEYVSNYGYTF. The full variable domain, in which reference TRBV5-1 and TRBJ1-2 provide the parts outside the CDR3, is KAGVTQTPRYLIKTRGQQVTLSCSPISGHRSVSWYQQTPGQGLQFLFEYFSETQRNKGNFPGRFSGRQFSNSRSEMNVSTLELGDSALYLCASSATTGTEYVSNYGYTFGSGTRLTVV.

This clonotype was observed a handful of times. The chain has TRBV10-1 and TRBJ2-7; 10 bases are shared with TRBD2. J gave up 6 bases and V 3 bases, and 5 bases lay outside the gene matches. This CDR3 has 14 residues. CDR1 WNHNN and CDR2 SYGVQD come from the germline V gene (reference sequence). In DNA, the CDR3 is TGCGCCAGCAGTGATGGGCGACTAGCGGGCGAGCAGTACTTC. Its protein product is CASSDGRLAGEQYF.

The V call is TRBV9, the J call TRBJ2-1; 10 nucleotides line up with TRBD2. CDR3 length: 18 residues. The ends lost 3 bases at V and 5 bases at J; junction bases unmatched: 14. Germline V gene sequence: CDR1 SGDLS, CDR2 YYNGEE. The CDR3 protein is CASSDDLYSGGSHNEQFF. The CDR3 DNA is TGTGCCAGCAGCGACGACCTATATAGCGGGGGGTCTCACAATGAGCAGTTCTTC.

This clonotype was recorded a few times. V is TRBV29-1 and J is TRBJ2-7; 12 bases align to TRBD2. The trim removed 6 bases at V and 5 bases at J, leaving 8 bases unmatched. The CDR3 loop spans 14 amino acids. From germline, CDR1 is SQVTM and CDR2 ANQGSEA. This chain's CDR3 is CSVIPTSGSHEQYF. The CDR3 nucleotides read TGCAGCGTCATCCCGACTAGCGGGAGCCACGAGCAGTACTTC.

There are a few counts of this clonotype. The V call is TRBV7-8, the J call TRBJ2-5; D not certain. The length of the CDR3 is 14 residues. V shed 5 bases and J shed 5 bases, with 15 bases lying between them. Germline CDR1 SGHVS, CDR2 FQNEAQ. Here the CDR3 DNA reads TGTGCCAGCAGCCCCTTGTCCTGGCGGGAGACCCAGTACTTC. This codes for CASSPLSWRETQYF.

The sample holds a few counts of this clonotype. CDR3 nucleotides: TGCAGCGTTGAAACAGGGGAGGATACGCAGTATTTT. Its translation is CSVETGEDTQYF. The chain links TRBV29-1 to TRBJ2-3; 7 nucleotides align to TRBD1. Germline V gives CDR1 SQVTM, CDR2 ANQGSEA. This CDR3 spans 12 amino acids. With V trimmed by 2 bases and J by 6 bases, 2 bases remained unmatched.

As for this clonotype: This may be a read error: a much more frequent sequence differs by one nucleotide. The rearrangement uses TRBV4-1 and TRBJ1-1; no firm D call. Germline CDR1 reads MGHRA; CDR2 reads YSYEKL. The CDR3 has 16 amino acids. Trimming stripped 0 bases from V and 0 bases from J, with 11 bases between. CDR3: CASSQDAGRVNTEAFF. The CDR3 nucleotides read TGCGCCAGCAGCCAAGACGCCGGACGGGTGAACACTGAAGCTTTCTTT.

The chain combines TRBV20-1 with TRBJ1-1, with no clear D. V lost 4 bases and J 1 base, leaving 4 bases between the germline ends. Germline lookup yields CDR1 DFQATT and CDR2 SNEGSKA (reference sequence). The CDR3 is 11 residues long. CDR3 sequence: CSAIKNTEAFF. As DNA, the CDR3 is TGCAGTGCTATAAAGAACACTGAAGCTTTCTTT.

Many counts were recorded for this clonotype. The CDR3 loop is CASSLGSSSGSYEQYF. DNA for the CDR3: TGTGCCAGCAGCTTAGGAAGCTCTAGCGGGAGCTACGAGCAGTACTTC. V gene TRBV7-2 combines with J gene TRBJ2-7; 10 bases fit TRBD2. The V gene's germline CDR1 is SGHTA and CDR2 FQGNSA. This CDR3 contains 16 residues. Unmatched junction bases numbered 6, after V lost 1 base and J lost 3 bases.

This clonotype was seen a few times. The CDR3: CASSSRTSGAFEQFF. In DNA, the CDR3 is TGTGCCAGCAGCTCCCGCACGTCCGGGGCTTTTGAGCAGTTCTTC. V usage is TRBV6-6 and J usage is TRBJ2-1, with D tentatively TRBD1 or TRBD2 (5 bases each). Germline V lookup: CDR1 MNHNY, CDR2 SVGAGI (reference sequence). V was trimmed by 6 bases and J by 9 bases, leaving 21 bases between them. This CDR3 is 15 amino acids long.

The chain uses TRBV27 and TRBJ2-1; 7 bases are shared with TRBD1. The CDR3 totals 15 residues. The ends lost 6 bases at V and 10 bases at J; junction bases unmatched: 15. In germline, CDR1 is MNHEY, CDR2 SMNVEV (reference sequence). The CDR3 DNA reads as TGTGCCAGCAGAGGATCGACAGGGTGGTTCGGGGAGCAGTTCTTC. It translates to CASRGSTGWFGEQFF.

This clonotype was seen more than once but under ten times. The chain carries TRBV4-3 and TRBJ2-7, with TRBD1 identical over 8 bases. Germline CDR1 LGHNA, CDR2 YSLEER. The CDR3 sequence is 14 residues long. With 4 bases clipped from V and 2 bases from J, the junction kept 4 bases outside the gene matches. The CDR3 protein is CASSPAQGAYEQYF. CDR3 coding DNA: TGCGCCAGCAGCCCCGCACAGGGGGCCTACGAGCAGTACTTC.

This clonotype was observed a handful of times. The chain employs TRBV6-1 and TRBJ2-3, with D possibly matching TRBD2 (5 bases). This CDR3 contains 14 residues. V was trimmed by 7 bases and J by 0 bases, leaving 11 bases between them. The germline CDR1 and CDR2 sequences are MNHNS and SASEGT. DNA of the CDR3: TGTGCCAGCACCGGACGGACTAGCACAGATACGCAGTATTTT. Translation: CASTGRTSTDTQYF.

The chain couples TRBV15 to TRBJ1-3; D is unclear. Germline V gene lookup returns CDR1 LNHNV and CDR2 YYDKDF (reference sequence). V dropped 0 bases and J dropped 3 bases, with 6 bases sitting between them. The CDR3 is made up of 14 amino acids. The CDR3 DNA sequence: TGTGCCACCAGCAGAGATCTGCGTGGAAACACCATATATTTT. Translated, it gives CATSRDLRGNTIYF.

V usage is TRBV5-1 and J usage is TRBJ2-5, with D tentatively TRBD1 (5 bases). CDR1 and CDR2 (germline): SGHRS, YFSETQ. The CDR3 is 17 amino acids. Trimming removed 3 bases from V and 1 base from J, with 19 bases in between. DNA for the CDR3: TGCGCCAGCAGCTCCGGACGTACAGGCTTAGGCCAAGAGACCCAGTACTTC. Translation gives CASSSGRTGLGQETQYF.

CDR3 nucleotides: TGTGCCAGCAGCTTAGCAGAAAACCAAGAGACCCAGTACTTC. Residues: CASSLAENQETQYF. This rearrangement joins TRBV7-7 to TRBJ2-5, with unresolved D. CDR1 is SSHAT, CDR2 FNYEAQ, per germline (reference sequence). The CDR3 runs to 14 residues. Trimming removed 0 bases at V and 0 bases at J, with 5 bases between.

V usage is TRBV5-1 and J usage is TRBJ2-1; D uncertain. V was shortened by 1 base and J by 1 base, with 6 bases between the two germline ends. The CDR3 is 14 amino acids. Germline assignment: CDR1 SGHRS and CDR2 YFSETQ. Here the CDR3 DNA reads TGCGCCAGCAGCTTGCCAGGATCCTACAATGAGCAGTTCTTC. This codes for CASSLPGSYNEQFF.